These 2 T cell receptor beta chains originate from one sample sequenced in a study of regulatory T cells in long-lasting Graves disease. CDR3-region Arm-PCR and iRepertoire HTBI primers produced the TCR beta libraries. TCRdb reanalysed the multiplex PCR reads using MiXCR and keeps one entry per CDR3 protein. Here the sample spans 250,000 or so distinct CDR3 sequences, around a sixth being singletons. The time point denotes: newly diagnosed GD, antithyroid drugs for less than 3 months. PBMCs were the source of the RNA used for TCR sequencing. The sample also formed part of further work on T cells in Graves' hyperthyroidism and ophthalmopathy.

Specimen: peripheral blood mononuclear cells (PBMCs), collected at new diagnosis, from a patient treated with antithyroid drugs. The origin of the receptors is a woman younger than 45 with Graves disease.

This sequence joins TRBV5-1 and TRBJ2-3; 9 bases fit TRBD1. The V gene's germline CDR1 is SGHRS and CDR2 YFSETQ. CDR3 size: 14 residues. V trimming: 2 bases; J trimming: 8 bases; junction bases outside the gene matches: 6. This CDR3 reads CASSFVDRGITQYF. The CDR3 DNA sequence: TGCGCCAGCAGCTTTGTGGACAGGGGTATTACGCAGTATTTT.

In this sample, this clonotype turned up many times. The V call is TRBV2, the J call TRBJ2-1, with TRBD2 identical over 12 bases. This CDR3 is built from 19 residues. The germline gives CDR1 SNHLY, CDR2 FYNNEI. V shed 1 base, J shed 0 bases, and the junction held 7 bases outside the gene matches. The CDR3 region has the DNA TGTGCCAGCAGTGAAGGTCTAAGACTAGCGGGGGACTCCTACAATGAGCAGTTCTTC. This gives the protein CASSEGLRLAGDSYNEQFF.